This TCR beta chain was captured by sequencing in a study of control samples from healthy donors and cancer patients. V was clipped by 7 bases and J by 1 base; unmatched bases: 7. The CDR3 runs to 14 residues. CDR1 and CDR2 from the germline V gene are SNHLY and FYNNEI. TCRdb's table, derived via immunoSEQ multiplex PCR, lists solely in-frame clones and lacks some. Of approximately 80,000 clones listed, nearly 90% are singletons. Material: blood. The V and J genes are TRBV2 and TRBJ2-7; 7 positions agree with TRBD1. The TCR was taken from a woman in her fifties or sixties in good health. CDR3 DNA: TGTGCCAGCAAAGAACAGGGGAGTTCCTACGAGCAGTACTTC. It encodes CASKEQGSSYEQYF.